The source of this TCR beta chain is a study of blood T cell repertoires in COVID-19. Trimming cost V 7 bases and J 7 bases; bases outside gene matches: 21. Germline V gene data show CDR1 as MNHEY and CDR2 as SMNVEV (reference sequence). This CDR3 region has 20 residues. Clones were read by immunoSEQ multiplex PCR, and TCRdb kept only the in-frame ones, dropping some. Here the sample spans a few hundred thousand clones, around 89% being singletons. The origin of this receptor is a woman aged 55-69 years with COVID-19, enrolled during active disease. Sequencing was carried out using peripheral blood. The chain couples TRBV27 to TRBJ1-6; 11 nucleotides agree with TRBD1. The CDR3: CASTQTPGTGGALRNSPLHF. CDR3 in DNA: TGTGCCAGCACCCAAACTCCCGGGACAGGGGGTGCCCTCCGGAATTCACCCCTCCACTTT.